These 26 T cell receptor beta chains share one sample of origin, sequenced in a study of shared clonotypes between healthy human individuals. The repertoire was sequenced with immunoSEQ multiplex PCR; TCRdb's copy has only in-frame clones and lacks some. The table includes about 640,000 clones, approximately 75% detected once. The sequenced sample was memory CD4+ T cells sorted from blood. The subset denotes: CD45RA-negative fraction. These receptors all come from a woman aged 25 to 39 in good health.

DNA for the CDR3: TGTGCCAGCAGTCCTGGACAGGCATACTATGGCTACACCTTC. It is translated as CASSPGQAYYGYTF. The genes are TRBV28 and TRBJ1-2; 7 bases align to TRBD1. Germline assignment: CDR1 MDHEN and CDR2 SYDVKM. The CDR3 loop spans 14 amino acids. The J segment lost 3 bases and the V segment lost 5 bases, leaving 6 bases of the junction unmatched.

The rearrangement uses TRBV5-1 and TRBJ1-4, with D possibly being TRBD1 (6 bases). The germline V gene has CDR1 SGHRS and CDR2 YFSETQ. The CDR3 has 14 amino acids. Trimming took 5 bases from V and 4 from J, leaving 12 bases between them. Here the CDR3 DNA reads TGCGCCAGCAGGGGACAAAACAGTAATGAAAAACTGTTTTTT. Its protein product is CASRGQNSNEKLFF.

In DNA form, the CDR3 reads TGTGCCAGCTCACGGCCCAGCGGCCTCGGGACTGAAGCTTTCTTT. This encodes CASSRPSGLGTEAFF. The V and J genes are TRBV18 and TRBJ1-1; D is uncertain. CDR1 KGHSH and CDR2 LQKENI come from the germline V gene. The CDR3 totals 15 residues. The V end lost 4 bases, the J end lost 5 bases, and 17 bases lay between the germline ends.

This clone has only one observation. The same CDR3 arises from other DNA sequences in this sample as well. The chain joins TRBV19 to TRBJ2-5, with D possibly called TRBD1 or TRBD2 (5 bases each). The CDR3 has 13 amino acids. V lost 5 bases, J lost 1 base, and 8 bases lay in between. Germline lookup yields CDR1 LNHDA and CDR2 SQIVND (reference sequence). CDR3 amino acids: CASSGGLQETQYF. For the CDR3, the DNA is TGTGCCAGTAGTGGGGGTCTCCAAGAGACCCAGTACTTC.

This clone appeared a few times. The chain uses TRBV5-1 and TRBJ2-3, with D unclear. This CDR3 comprises 14 residues. CDR1 and CDR2 (germline): SGHRS, YFSETQ. With 2 bases removed from V and 2 bases from J, the gap between germline ends came to 9 bases. DNA of the CDR3: TGCGCCAGCAGCTTCGAGACAAACACAGATACGCAGTATTTT. Translation: CASSFETNTDTQYF.

DNA for the CDR3: TGTGCCAGCAGCTTTGTACAGGGTATTTACGAGCAGTACTTC. It codes for CASSFVQGIYEQYF. V is TRBV7-9 and J is TRBJ2-7; a weak D match, TRBD1 (6 bases). V lost 3 bases and J lost 4, with 13 bases in between. Germline CDR1 and CDR2: SEHNR and FQNEAQ (reference sequence). The CDR3 spans 14 residues.

The rearrangement uses TRBV5-4 and TRBJ1-4, with TRBD1 as a possible D gene (5 bases). V lost 0 bases, J lost 7 bases, and 16 bases lay in between. CDR3 length: 16 amino acids. Germline CDR1 and CDR2: SGHNT and YYREEE (reference sequence). The CDR3 loop is CASSLANWQGGEKLFF. The CDR3 region has the DNA TGTGCCAGCAGCTTGGCCAATTGGCAGGGTGGTGAAAAACTGTTTTTT.

This clone has only one observation. The V call is TRBV6-6, the J call TRBJ1-2; D not resolved. There are 14 residues in the CDR3. CDR1 and CDR2 from the germline V gene are MNHNY and SVGAGI (reference sequence). Deletions cut 7 bases from V and 4 bases from J, with 16 bases between. Written as DNA, the CDR3 is TGTGCCAGCACCTCCCGGGGAGAGTCCTATGGCTACACCTTC. Its translation: CASTSRGESYGYTF.

V usage is TRBV19 and J usage is TRBJ2-3, with TRBD1 matching over 11 bases. CDR1 and CDR2 (germline): LNHDA, SQIVND (reference sequence). Unmatched junction bases numbered 3, after V lost 5 bases and J lost 5 bases. This CDR3 has 14 amino acids. This CDR3 is CASSRTGGVDTQYF. CDR3 coding DNA: TGTGCCAGTAGTCGGACAGGGGGCGTAGATACGCAGTATTTT.

For the CDR3, the DNA is TGTGCCAGCAGTCCGGCATCAGGGGCGCGTCAGCCCCAGCATTTT. This translates into CASSPASGARQPQHF. The chain joins TRBV28 to TRBJ1-5; a possible D gene is TRBD1 (6 bases). The V and J ends lost 5 bases and 6 bases respectively, with 17 bases between them. Germline values: CDR1 MDHEN, CDR2 SYDVKM. The CDR3 consists of 15 residues.

The V and J genes are TRBV28 and TRBJ1-5; the match to TRBD1 covers 10 bases. The CDR3 has 14 residues. With 7 bases clipped from V and 6 bases from J, the junction kept 6 bases outside the gene matches. The germline V gene has CDR1 MDHEN and CDR2 SYDVKM. CDR3: CASNAGQGGQPQHF. CDR3 coding DNA: TGTGCCAGCAACGCCGGACAGGGGGGTCAGCCCCAGCATTTT.

This clone was picked up many times. DNA of the CDR3: TGTGCCAGCAGCTTGGCGGGCGGGACTGAAACCTTGGATGAGCAGTTCTTC. Its protein product is CASSLAGGTETLDEQFF. This chain connects TRBV5-6 to TRBJ2-1, with D possibly matching TRBD2 (6 bases). The CDR3 has 17 residues. V was trimmed by 0 bases and J by 8 bases, leaving 21 bases between them. Germline CDR1 is SGHDT and CDR2 is YYEEEE. The full variable domain, in which reference TRBV5-6 and TRBJ2-1 provide the parts outside the CDR3, is DAGVTQSPTHLIKTRGQQVTLRCSPKSGHDTVSWYQQALGQGPQFIFQYYEEEERQRGNFPDRFSGHQFPNYSSELNVNALLLGDSALYLCASSLAGGTETLDEQFFGPGTRLTVL.

V and J are TRBV29-1 and TRBJ2-1; tentative D call: TRBD1 (6 bases). This CDR3 has 15 amino acids. Trimming pared 1 base from V and 5 bases from J, leaving 15 bases between. The germline V gene encodes CDR1 SQVTM and CDR2 ANQGSEA. CDR3 sequence (DNA): TGCAGCGTTGAAGCTGGGGCAGGGGCGGACAATGAGCAGTTCTTC. This encodes CSVEAGAGADNEQFF.

This chain uses TRBV29-1 with TRBJ2-4; TRBD2 is a possible D gene (6 bases). V lost 1 base and J 6 bases, leaving 7 bases between the germline ends. CDR3 length equals 12 residues. Looked up from germline, CDR1 is SQVTM and CDR2 is ANQGSEA. The CDR3 nucleotides read TGCAGCGTTGAAGTGGGACTAAACATTCAGTACTTC. Amino acids: CSVEVGLNIQYF.

The chain carries TRBV6-6 and TRBJ2-3; D is perhaps TRBD1 or TRBD2 (5 bases each). Trimming took off 4 bases at V and 1 base at J, with 15 bases between the two ends. CDR1 MNHNY and CDR2 SVGAGI come from the germline V gene (reference sequence). The CDR3 runs to 16 residues. In nucleotides, the CDR3 is TGTGCCAGCAGTTTTCGGAGAAGGGGACGCACAGATACGCAGTATTTT. Protein product: CASSFRRRGRTDTQYF.

V gene TRBV6-5 combines with J gene TRBJ2-5; no firm D call. TRBJ2-7 matches the DNA end more closely, so the J call is doubtful. From germline, CDR1 is MNHEY and CDR2 SVGAGI. This CDR3 has 14 residues. The CDR3 coding sequence is TGTGCCAGCAGCCAAGGGCCAGCCGTCTACGAGCAGTACTTC. Translation: CASSQGPAVYEQYF.

The chain couples TRBV18 to TRBJ1-2; 7 bases are shared with TRBD1. CDR3 length: 16 amino acids. In germline, CDR1 is KGHSH, CDR2 LQKENI. V was pared by 2 bases and J by 7 bases, with 13 bases of the junction left unmatched. The CDR3 sequence: CASSPYEDREWGGYTF. As DNA, the CDR3 is TGTGCCAGCTCACCATATGAAGACAGGGAGTGGGGTGGCTACACCTTC.

V usage is TRBV27 and J usage is TRBJ2-1, with D unclear. The germline gives CDR1 MNHEY, CDR2 SMNVEV (reference sequence). The V end was cut by 2 bases, the J end by 10 bases, with 15 bases between. CDR3 length: 14 residues. CDR3 sequence (DNA): TGTGCCAGCAGTTTAAATGTTATGGGCAGAGAGCAGTTCTTC. Protein: CASSLNVMGREQFF.

Notes on this clone: This same CDR3 is encoded by further DNA sequences in the sample. The chain recombines TRBV7-9 with TRBJ1-5, with TRBD1 identical over 9 bases. Germline CDR1 is SEHNR and CDR2 is FQNEAQ (reference sequence). The CDR3 totals 15 residues. V was pared by 5 bases and J by 2 bases, with 4 bases of the junction left unmatched. CDR3 sequence: CASSQQGAGNQPQHF. The CDR3 DNA reads as TGTGCCAGCAGCCAACAGGGGGCAGGCAATCAGCCCCAGCATTTT.

The V gene is TRBV5-1, the J gene TRBJ2-1, with 14 bases that match TRBD2. The ends lost 4 bases at V and 9 bases at J; junction bases unmatched: 6. Germline V CDR1 and CDR2: SGHRS, YFSETQ. The CDR3 totals 15 residues. The CDR3: CASSTGLAGGVEQFF. CDR3 in DNA: TGCGCCAGCAGCACAGGACTAGCGGGAGGAGTTGAGCAGTTCTTC.

The gene calls are TRBV5-6 and TRBJ2-2, with D perhaps TRBD2 (5 bases). The germline CDR1 and CDR2 sequences are SGHDT and YYEEEE. V was clipped by 0 bases and J by 3 bases, with 9 bases between them. This CDR3 is built from 15 residues. In DNA, the CDR3 is TGTGCCAGCAGCTTGGGGGCGCGGGACACCGGGGAGCTGTTTTTT. This translates into CASSLGARDTGELFF.

The chain carries TRBV5-1 and TRBJ2-3, with D hard to call. V was clipped by 4 bases and J by 4 bases, with 10 bases between them. Germline V gene data show CDR1 as SGHRS and CDR2 as YFSETQ. The CDR3 runs 13 residues. CDR3 amino acids: CASSTRPSDTQYF. CDR3 DNA sequence: TGCGCCAGCAGCACCCGACCATCAGATACGCAGTATTTT.

The chain has TRBV5-1 and TRBJ2-1; D is unclear. From germline, CDR1 is SGHRS and CDR2 YFSETQ. This CDR3 contains 13 residues. Deletions cut 1 base from V and 5 bases from J, with 7 bases between. CDR3 coding DNA: TGCGCCAGCAGCTTGTGGGGTAACAATGAGCAGTTCTTC. Translated, it gives CASSLWGNNEQFF.

The chain uses TRBV28 and TRBJ2-3, with 10 positions matching TRBD2. The junction had 9 bases not matched to a gene; V was cut back by 7 bases and J by 2 bases. Germline values: CDR1 MDHEN, CDR2 SYDVKM. The CDR3 extends over 16 amino acids. The CDR3 region is CASTQAGLANTDTQYF. For the CDR3, the DNA is TGTGCCAGCACCCAGGCGGGACTAGCGAACACAGATACGCAGTATTTT.

This clone was counted a single time. This chain uses TRBV28 with TRBJ1-2; D unclear. The germline V gene has CDR1 MDHEN and CDR2 SYDVKM. This CDR3 is 14 amino acids long. V was pared by 2 bases and J by 8 bases, with 15 bases between. The CDR3 coding sequence is TGTGCCAGCAGTTTACCGCAGGTGGCCTACGGCTACACCTTC. Residues: CASSLPQVAYGYTF.

This chain joins TRBV6-1 and TRBJ2-7; 7 nucleotides line up with TRBD2. This CDR3 has 16 residues. Germline lookup yields CDR1 MNHNS and CDR2 SASEGT. V dropped 4 bases and J dropped 2; count of bases not matched to a gene: 11. In DNA form, the CDR3 reads TGTGCCAGCAGTGCGTGGAGCGGGACCCGACCCTACGAGCAGTACTTC. Residues: CASSAWSGTRPYEQYF.